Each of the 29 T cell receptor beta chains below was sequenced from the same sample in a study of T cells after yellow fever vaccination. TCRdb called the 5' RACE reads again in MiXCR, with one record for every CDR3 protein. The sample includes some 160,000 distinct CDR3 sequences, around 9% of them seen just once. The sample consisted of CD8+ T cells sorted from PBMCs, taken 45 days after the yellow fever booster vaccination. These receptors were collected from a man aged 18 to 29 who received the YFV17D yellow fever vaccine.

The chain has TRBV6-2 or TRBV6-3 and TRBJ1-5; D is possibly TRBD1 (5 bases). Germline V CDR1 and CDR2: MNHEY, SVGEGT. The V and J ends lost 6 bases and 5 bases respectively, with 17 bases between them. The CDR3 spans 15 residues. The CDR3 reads CASSPGRAKYQPQHF. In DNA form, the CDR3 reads TGTGCCAGCAGCCCCGGCAGGGCGAAATATCAGCCCCAGCATTTT.

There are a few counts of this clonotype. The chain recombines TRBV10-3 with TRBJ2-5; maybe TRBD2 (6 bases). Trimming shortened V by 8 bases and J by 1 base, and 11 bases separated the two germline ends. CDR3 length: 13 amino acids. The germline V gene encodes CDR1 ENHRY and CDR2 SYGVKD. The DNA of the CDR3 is TGTGCCATCGGGGAGGTCATCCAAGAGACCCAGTACTTC. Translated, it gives CAIGEVIQETQYF.

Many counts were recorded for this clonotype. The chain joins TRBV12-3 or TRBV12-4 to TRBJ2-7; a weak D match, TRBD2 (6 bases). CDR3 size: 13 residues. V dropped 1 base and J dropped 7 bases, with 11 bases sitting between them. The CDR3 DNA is TGTGCCAGCAGTTTAGGGAGGGCTGGAGAGCAGTACGTC. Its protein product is CASSLGRAGEQYV.

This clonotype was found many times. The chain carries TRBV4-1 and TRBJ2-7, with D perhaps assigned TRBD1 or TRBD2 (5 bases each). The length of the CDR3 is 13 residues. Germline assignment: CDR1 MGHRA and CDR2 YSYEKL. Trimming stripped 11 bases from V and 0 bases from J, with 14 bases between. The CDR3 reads CAPQGRPSYEQYV. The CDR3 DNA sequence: TGCGCCCCCCAGGGACGGCCCTCCTACGAGCAGTACGTC.

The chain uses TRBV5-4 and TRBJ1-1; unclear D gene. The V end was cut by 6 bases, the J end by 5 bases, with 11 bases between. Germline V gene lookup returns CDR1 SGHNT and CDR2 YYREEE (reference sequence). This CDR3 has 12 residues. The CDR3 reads CASMTSATEAFF. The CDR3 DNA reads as TGTGCCAGCATGACGTCCGCGACTGAAGCTTTCTTT.

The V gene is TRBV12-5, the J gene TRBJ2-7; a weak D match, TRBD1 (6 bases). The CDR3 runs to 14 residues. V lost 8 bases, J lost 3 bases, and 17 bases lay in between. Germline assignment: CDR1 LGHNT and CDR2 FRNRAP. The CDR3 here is CASSNRVGNYEQYF. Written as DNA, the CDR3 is TGTGCTAGTTCCAACAGGGTGGGTAACTACGAGCAGTACTTC.

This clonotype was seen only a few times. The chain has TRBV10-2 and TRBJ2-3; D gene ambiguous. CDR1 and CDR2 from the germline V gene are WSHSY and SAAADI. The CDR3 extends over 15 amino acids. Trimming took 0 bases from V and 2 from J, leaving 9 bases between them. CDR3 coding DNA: TGCGCCAGCAGTGAGTCCGACGGAAACACAGATACGCAGTATTTT. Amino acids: CASSESDGNTDTQYF.

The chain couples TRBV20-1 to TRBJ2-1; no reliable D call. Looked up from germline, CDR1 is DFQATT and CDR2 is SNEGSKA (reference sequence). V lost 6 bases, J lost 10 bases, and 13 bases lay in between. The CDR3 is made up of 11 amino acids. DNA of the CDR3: TGCAGTGCGATAGAACGTGTAGAGCAGTTCTTC. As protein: CSAIERVEQFF.

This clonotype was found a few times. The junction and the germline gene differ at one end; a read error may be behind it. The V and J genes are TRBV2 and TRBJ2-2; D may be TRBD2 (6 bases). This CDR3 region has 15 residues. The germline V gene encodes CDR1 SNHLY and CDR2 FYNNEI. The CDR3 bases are TGTGCCAGCAGTGAAAGCCGGGAGAACCCCGGGGAGCTGTTTTTT. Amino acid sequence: CASSESRENPGELFF. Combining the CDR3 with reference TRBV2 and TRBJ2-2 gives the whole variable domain EPEVTQTPSHQVTQMGQEVILRCVPISNHLYFYWYRQILGQKVEFLVSFYNNEISEKSEIFDDQFSVERPDGSNFTLKIRSTKLEDSAMYFCASSESRENPGELFFGEGSRLTVL.

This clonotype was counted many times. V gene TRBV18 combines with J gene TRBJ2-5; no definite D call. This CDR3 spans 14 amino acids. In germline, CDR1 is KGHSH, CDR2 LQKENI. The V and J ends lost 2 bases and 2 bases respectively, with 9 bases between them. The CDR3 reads CASSPGNLQETQYF. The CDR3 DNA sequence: TGTGCCAGCTCACCAGGCAATCTACAAGAGACCCAGTACTTC. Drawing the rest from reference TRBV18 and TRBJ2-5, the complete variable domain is NAGVMQNPRHLVRRRGQEARLRCSPMKGHSHVYWYRQLPEEGLKFMVYLQKENIIDESGMPKERFSAEFPKEGPSILRIQQVVRGDSAAYFCASSPGNLQETQYFGPGTRLLVL.

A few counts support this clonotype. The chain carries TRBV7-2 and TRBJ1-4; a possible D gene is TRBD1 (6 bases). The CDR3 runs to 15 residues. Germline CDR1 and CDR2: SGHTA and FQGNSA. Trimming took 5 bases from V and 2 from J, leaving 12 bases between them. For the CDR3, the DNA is TGTGCCAGCAGCCCCCGTGGACAGACTAATGAAAAACTGTTTTTT. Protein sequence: CASSPRGQTNEKLFF.

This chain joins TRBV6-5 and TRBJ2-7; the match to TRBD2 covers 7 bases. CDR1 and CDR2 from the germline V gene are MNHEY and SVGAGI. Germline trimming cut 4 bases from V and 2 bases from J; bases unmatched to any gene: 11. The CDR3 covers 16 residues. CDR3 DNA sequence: TGTGCCAGCAGTTCCCGACGGACTAGTTTCGCCTACGAGCAGTACTTC. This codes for CASSSRRTSFAYEQYF.

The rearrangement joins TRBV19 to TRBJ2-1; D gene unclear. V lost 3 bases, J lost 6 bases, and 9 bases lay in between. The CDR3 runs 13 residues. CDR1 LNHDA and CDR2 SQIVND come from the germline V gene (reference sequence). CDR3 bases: TGTGCCAGTAGTATGTTACCGGGCAATGAGCAGTTCTTC. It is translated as CASSMLPGNEQFF.

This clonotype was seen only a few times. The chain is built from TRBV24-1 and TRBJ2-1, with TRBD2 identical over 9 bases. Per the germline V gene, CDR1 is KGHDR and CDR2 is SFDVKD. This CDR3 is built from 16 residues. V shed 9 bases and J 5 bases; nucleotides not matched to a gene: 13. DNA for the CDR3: TGTGCCACCCAATCCCAGCGGGGGGTAATTCACAATGAGCAGTTCTTC. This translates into CATQSQRGVIHNEQFF.

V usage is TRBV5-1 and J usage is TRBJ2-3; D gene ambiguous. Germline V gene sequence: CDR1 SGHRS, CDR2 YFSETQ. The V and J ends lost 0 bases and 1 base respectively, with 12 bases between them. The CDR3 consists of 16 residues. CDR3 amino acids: CASSLGVGPGTDTQYF. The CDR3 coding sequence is TGCGCCAGCAGCTTGGGCGTTGGACCCGGCACAGATACGCAGTATTTT. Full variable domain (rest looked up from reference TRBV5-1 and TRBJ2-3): KAGVTQTPRYLIKTRGQQVTLSCSPISGHRSVSWYQQTPGQGLQFLFEYFSETQRNKGNFPGRFSGRQFSNSRSEMNVSTLELGDSALYLCASSLGVGPGTDTQYFGPGTRLTVL.

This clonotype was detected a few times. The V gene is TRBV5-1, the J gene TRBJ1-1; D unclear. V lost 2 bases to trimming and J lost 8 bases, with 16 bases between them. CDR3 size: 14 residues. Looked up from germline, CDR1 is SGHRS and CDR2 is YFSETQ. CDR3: CASSLAFGKIEAFF. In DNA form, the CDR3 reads TGCGCCAGCAGCTTAGCATTCGGGAAAATCGAAGCTTTCTTT. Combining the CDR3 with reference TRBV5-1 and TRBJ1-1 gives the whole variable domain KAGVTQTPRYLIKTRGQQVTLSCSPISGHRSVSWYQQTPGQGLQFLFEYFSETQRNKGNFPGRFSGRQFSNSRSEMNVSTLELGDSALYLCASSLAFGKIEAFFGQGTRLTVV.

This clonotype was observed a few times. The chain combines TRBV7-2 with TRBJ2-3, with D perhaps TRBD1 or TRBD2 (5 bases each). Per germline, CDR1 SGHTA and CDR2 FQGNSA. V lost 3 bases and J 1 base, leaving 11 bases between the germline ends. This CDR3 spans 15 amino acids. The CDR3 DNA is TGTGCCAGCAGCTTCCTGGGGCGGGGCACAGATACGCAGTATTTT. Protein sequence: CASSFLGRGTDTQYF.

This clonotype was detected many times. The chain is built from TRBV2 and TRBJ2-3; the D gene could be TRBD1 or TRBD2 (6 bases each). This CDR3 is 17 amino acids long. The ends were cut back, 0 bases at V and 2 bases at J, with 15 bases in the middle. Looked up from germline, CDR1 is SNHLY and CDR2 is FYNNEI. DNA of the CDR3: TGTGCCAGCAGTGAAGCCCTCGGGGGCAGGGACACAGATACGCAGTATTTT. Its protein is CASSEALGGRDTDTQYF.

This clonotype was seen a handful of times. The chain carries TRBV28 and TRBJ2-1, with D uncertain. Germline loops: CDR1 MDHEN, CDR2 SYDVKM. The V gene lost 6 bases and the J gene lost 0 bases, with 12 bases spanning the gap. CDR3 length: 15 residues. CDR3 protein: CASSPVGGSYNEQFF. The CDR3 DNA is TGTGCCAGCAGCCCTGTGGGTGGCTCCTACAATGAGCAGTTCTTC.

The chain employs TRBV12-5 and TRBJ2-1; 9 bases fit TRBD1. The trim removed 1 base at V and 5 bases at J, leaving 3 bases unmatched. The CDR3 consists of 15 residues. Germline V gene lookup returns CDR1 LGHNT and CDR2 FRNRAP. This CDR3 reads CASGLAGQGHNEQFF. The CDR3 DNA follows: TGTGCTAGTGGTTTGGCGGGACAGGGTCACAATGAGCAGTTCTTC.

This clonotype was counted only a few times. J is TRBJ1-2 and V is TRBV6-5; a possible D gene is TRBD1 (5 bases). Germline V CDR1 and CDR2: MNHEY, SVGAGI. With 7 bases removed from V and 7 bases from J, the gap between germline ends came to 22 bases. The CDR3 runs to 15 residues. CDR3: CASTIWRGTPRGYTF. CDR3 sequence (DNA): TGTGCCAGCACTATTTGGAGGGGAACACCGCGTGGCTACACCTTC.

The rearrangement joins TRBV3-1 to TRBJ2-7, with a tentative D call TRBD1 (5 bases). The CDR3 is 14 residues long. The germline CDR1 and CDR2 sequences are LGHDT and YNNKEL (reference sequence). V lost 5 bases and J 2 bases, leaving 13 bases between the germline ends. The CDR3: CASSGILGAYEQYF. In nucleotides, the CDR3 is TGTGCCAGCAGCGGAATCCTAGGGGCCTACGAGCAGTACTTC.

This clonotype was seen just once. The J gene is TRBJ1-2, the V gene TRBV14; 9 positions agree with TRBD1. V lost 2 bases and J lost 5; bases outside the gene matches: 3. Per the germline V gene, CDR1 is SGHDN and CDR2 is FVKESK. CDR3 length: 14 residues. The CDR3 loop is CASSQSGQGYGYTF. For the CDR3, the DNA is TGTGCCAGCAGCCAATCAGGACAGGGGTATGGCTACACCTTC.

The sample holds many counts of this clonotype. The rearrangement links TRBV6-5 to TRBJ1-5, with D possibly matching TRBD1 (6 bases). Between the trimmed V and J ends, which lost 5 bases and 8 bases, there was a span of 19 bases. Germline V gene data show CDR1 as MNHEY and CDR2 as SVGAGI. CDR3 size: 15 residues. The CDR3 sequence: CASSEGTLGWEPQHF. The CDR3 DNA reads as TGTGCCAGCAGTGAGGGGACACTCGGATGGGAGCCCCAGCATTTT.

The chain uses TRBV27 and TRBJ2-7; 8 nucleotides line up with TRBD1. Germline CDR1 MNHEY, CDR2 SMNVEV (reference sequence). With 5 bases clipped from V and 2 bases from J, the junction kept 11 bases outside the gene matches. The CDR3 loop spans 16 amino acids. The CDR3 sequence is CASSPSGGRGAYEQYF. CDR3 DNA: TGTGCCAGCAGTCCCTCAGGGGGCAGGGGGGCCTACGAGCAGTACTTC.

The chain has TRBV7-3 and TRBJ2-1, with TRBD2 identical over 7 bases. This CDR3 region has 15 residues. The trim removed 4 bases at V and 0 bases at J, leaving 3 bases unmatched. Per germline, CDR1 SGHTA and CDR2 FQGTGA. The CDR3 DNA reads TGTGCCAGCAGCTACGGGACTACCTCCTACAATGAGCAGTTCTTC. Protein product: CASSYGTTSYNEQFF. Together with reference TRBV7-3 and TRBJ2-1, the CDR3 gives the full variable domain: GAGVSQTPSNKVTEKGKYVELRCDPISGHTALYWYRQSLGQGPEFLIYFQGTGAADDSGLPNDRFFAVRPEGSVSTLKIQRTERGDSAVYLCASSYGTTSYNEQFFGPGTRLTVL.

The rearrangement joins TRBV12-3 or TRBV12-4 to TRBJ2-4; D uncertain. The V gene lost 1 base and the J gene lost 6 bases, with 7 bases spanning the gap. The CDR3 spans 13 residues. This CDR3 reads CASSLGRLNIQYF. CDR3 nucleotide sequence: TGTGCCAGCAGTTTAGGACGGTTAAACATTCAGTACTTC.

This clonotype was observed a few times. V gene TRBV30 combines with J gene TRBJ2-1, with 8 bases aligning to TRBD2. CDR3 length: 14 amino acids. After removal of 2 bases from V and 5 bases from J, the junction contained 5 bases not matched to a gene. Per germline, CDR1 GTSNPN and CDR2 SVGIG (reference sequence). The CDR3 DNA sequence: TGTGCCTGGAGTAGGGGTAGCGGGGACAATGAGCAGTTCTTC. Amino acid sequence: CAWSRGSGDNEQFF.

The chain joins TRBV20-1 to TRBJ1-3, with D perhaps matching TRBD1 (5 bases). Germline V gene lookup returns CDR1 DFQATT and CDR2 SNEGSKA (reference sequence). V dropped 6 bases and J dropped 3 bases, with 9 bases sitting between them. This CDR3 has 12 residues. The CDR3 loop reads CSARVLGNTIYF. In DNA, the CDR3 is TGCAGTGCCAGGGTACTTGGAAACACCATATATTTT.